These T cell receptor beta chains were read from a single sample in a study of OX40 agonist ivuxolimab in advanced cancers. The table came from immunoSEQ multiplex PCR; TCRdb's copy has only in-frame clones and leaves some out. The sample has about 80,000 clones, around 86% seen once. The specimen was CD4+ or CD8+ T cells sorted from blood, collected in a trial of the OX40 agonist ivuxolimab. Receptors were obtained from an adult with an advanced solid tumor such as melanoma, head and neck, liver or kidney cancer. CDR3s leave out the opening cysteine and the closing phenylalanine or tryptophan. Clone sizes are given selectively: once, few, many, or a class where the clone is expanded.

ASSLAPLVAYGYT	TRBV5-5	TRBJ1-2	-
ASSVEPRLGKAF	TRBV9	TRBJ1-1	once
AWSHVGGIGEKLF	TRBV30	TRBJ1-4	-
ASSGRDRGNYGYT	TRBV9	TRBJ1-2	once
ASSRDTRGTEAF	TRBV28	TRBJ1-1	-
ASSISGGAFGELF	TRBV19	TRBJ2-2	-
ASSSGTGDEKLF	TRBV5-1	TRBJ1-4	-
ASTGGTSYEQY	TRBV28	-	-
ASRVTSGSLVGEQF	TRBV5-4	TRBJ2-1	-
AWSVLRSGKSYEQY	TRBV30	TRBJ2-7	-
ATRKNTGELF	TRBV19	TRBJ2-2	-
APKGWRNQPQH	TRBV10-1	TRBJ1-5	-
ASSAGTRGTGELF	TRBV9	TRBJ2-2	-
ASSLAAGQNTEAF	TRBV7-8	TRBJ1-1	-
ASSYTGSYEQY	TRBV6-5	TRBJ2-7	-
ASSLTGGPSRGSPLH	TRBV27	TRBJ1-6	-
ASSEPTGELF	TRBV6-1	TRBJ2-2	-
ASSLPGSGYGYT	TRBV28	TRBJ1-2	-
ASSQVNNYGYT	TRBV4-3	TRBJ1-2	-
ASSVESGGGETQY	TRBV9	TRBJ2-5	-
ASSPGGIKETQY	TRBV5-4	TRBJ2-5	-
ASSTGLNQPQH	TRBV7-2	TRBJ1-5	-
ASSLLTRRKTNEKLF	TRBV28	TRBJ1-4	-
ASSHGQFRGNQPQH	TRBV4-1	TRBJ1-5	-
ASSRDGGSNEKLF	TRBV6-5	TRBJ1-4	-
ASRGPFNTGELF	TRBV6-1	TRBJ2-2	-
ASRTGGRPDTQY	TRBV6-5	TRBJ2-3	-
ASSLSGSETQY	TRBV5-1	TRBJ2-5	-
ASSNYGYT	TRBV25-1	TRBJ1-2	-
ASSLGGGRGAGELF	TRBV7-9	TRBJ2-2	few
ASSLDFNQPQH	TRBV7-2	TRBJ1-5	-
ASSSDRGLSNYGYT	TRBV5-1	TRBJ1-2	-
ASTAGGKYGYT	TRBV6-5	TRBJ1-2	-
ASSSGLAGVPRPQY	TRBV7-2	TRBJ2-5	-
ASSGRAGGVMNTEAF	TRBV5-6	TRBJ1-1	-
ASSEDRGANYGYT	TRBV6-4	TRBJ1-2	-
ASSQGQGRSPLH	TRBV5-1	TRBJ1-6	-
ASSAQATNIQY	TRBV2	TRBJ2-4	-
ASRSGTPNTGELF	TRBV5-1	TRBJ2-2	-
ASSPGTALRGNQPQH	TRBV27	TRBJ1-5	-
SARTGLSGYT	TRBV29-1	TRBJ1-2	-
ASSLNNEQF	TRBV28	TRBJ2-1	-
ASSYSGQGATEAF	TRBV6-6	TRBJ1-1	-
ASSFGLLSGNTIY	TRBV5-4	TRBJ1-3	-
ASSRQGAYEQF	TRBV9	TRBJ2-1	-
ASSISRSYTGELF	TRBV19	TRBJ2-2	-
AWNSGKGNTIY	TRBV30	TRBJ1-3	-
ASSQGGGRTYEQY	TRBV4-1	TRBJ2-7	-
ASSLLTQTEAF	TRBV5-1	TRBJ1-1	-
ASSSGTKFGAF	TRBV28	TRBJ1-1	-
ASSPQLRTQIPYEQY	TRBV18	TRBJ2-7	-
ASSPRAENTEAF	TRBV5-5	TRBJ1-1	-